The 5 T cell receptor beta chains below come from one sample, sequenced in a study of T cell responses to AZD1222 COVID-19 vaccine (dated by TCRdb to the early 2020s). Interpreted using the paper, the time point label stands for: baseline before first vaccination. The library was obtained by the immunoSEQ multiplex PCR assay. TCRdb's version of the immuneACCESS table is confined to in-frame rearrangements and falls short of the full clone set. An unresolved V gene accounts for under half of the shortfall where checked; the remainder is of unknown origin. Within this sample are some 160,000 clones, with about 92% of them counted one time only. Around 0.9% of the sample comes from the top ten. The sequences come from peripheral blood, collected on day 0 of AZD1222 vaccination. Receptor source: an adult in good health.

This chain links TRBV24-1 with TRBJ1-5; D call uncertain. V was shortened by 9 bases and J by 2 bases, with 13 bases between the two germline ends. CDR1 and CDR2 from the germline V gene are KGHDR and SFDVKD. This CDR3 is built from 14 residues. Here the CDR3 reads CATDFRNGNQPQHF. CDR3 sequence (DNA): TGTGCCACCGATTTCCGGAATGGCAATCAGCCCCAGCATTTT.

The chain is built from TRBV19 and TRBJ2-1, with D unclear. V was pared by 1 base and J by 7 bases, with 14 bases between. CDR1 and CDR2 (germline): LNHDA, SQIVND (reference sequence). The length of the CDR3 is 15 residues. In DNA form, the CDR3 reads TGTGCCAGTAGTATAGGGTTCGGTCTTAGGAATGAGCAGTTCTTC. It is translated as CASSIGFGLRNEQFF.

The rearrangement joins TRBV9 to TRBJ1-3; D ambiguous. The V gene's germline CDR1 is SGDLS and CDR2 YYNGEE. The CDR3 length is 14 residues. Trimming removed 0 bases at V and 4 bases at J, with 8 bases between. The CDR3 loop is CASSVGISGNTIYF. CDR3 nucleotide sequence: TGTGCCAGCAGCGTAGGGATTTCCGGAAACACCATATATTTT.

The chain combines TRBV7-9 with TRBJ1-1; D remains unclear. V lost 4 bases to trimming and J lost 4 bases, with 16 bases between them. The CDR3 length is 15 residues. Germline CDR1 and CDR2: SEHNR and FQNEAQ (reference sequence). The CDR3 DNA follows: TGTGCCAGCAGCTCAACACCCGGGCGGGCCACTGAAGCTTTCTTT. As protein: CASSSTPGRATEAFF.

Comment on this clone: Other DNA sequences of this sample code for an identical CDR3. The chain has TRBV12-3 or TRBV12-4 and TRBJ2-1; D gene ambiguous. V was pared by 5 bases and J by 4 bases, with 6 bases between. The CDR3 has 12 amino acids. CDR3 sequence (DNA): TGTGCCAGCAGTCTAGGTTACAATGAGCAGTTCTTC. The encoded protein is CASSLGYNEQFF.